A single sample is the source of the 29 T cell receptor beta chains below, sequenced in a study of blood T cell repertoires in COVID-19 (dated by TCRdb to 2020 to 2021). Library creation used the immunoSEQ multiplex PCR assay. TCRdb stores this immuneACCESS table with in-frame sequences only. Part of the clones is absent; in the studies checked, under half of the shortfall reflects unresolved V genes, and no reason is known for the rest. In all, the sample holds roughly 120,000 clones, and 85% of those were seen once. The ten biggest clones cover about 13% of the sample. The material sequenced was peripheral blood. The receptors stem from a human donor in a cohort sampled during active COVID-19.

The chain is built from TRBV9 and TRBJ2-1; a weak D match, TRBD2 (6 bases). Trimming removed 0 bases from V and 5 bases from J, with 15 bases in between. Germline CDR1 reads SGDLS; CDR2 reads YYNGEE. This CDR3 comprises 16 residues. CDR3 DNA sequence: TGTGCCAGCAGCGTAGCTTTTGGCGGGGCCCACAATGAGCAGTTCTTC. It encodes CASSVAFGGAHNEQFF.

A few counts support this clone. The chain recombines TRBV14 with TRBJ1-1; 11 bases agree with TRBD1. The V gene end was trimmed by 1 base and the J gene end by 7 bases; junction bases not matched to a gene: 8. The CDR3 has 16 residues. CDR1 is SGHDN, CDR2 FVKESK, per germline. CDR3 bases: TGTGCCAGCAGCCAAGGGCGGGACAGGGGGTTACGTGAAGCTTTCTTT. Encoded protein: CASSQGRDRGLREAFF.

In this sample, this clone turned up many times. This rearrangement joins TRBV7-3 to TRBJ2-7; possibly TRBD2 for D (7 bases). Germline V gene lookup returns CDR1 SGHTA and CDR2 FQGTGA. V shed 1 base and J shed 4 bases, with 14 bases lying between them. The CDR3 is 15 amino acids. DNA for the CDR3: TGTGCCAGCAGCTTAAGCGGGGGCCCCTTATACGAGCAGTACTTC. Its protein is CASSLSGGPLYEQYF.

The chain recombines TRBV4-3 with TRBJ1-3; D ambiguous. V shed 2 bases and J shed 4 bases, with 12 bases lying between them. CDR1 is LGHNA, CDR2 YSLEER, per germline. The length of the CDR3 is 15 residues. The CDR3 spells CASSQNTAKGNTIYF. The CDR3 coding sequence is TGCGCCAGCAGCCAAAATACAGCAAAAGGAAACACCATATATTTT.

CDR3 nucleotide sequence: TGTGCCAGCAGTCCGCGGACAGGGGCAGATACGCAGTATTTT. It yields the protein CASSPRTGADTQYF. The V and J genes are TRBV6-5 and TRBJ2-3; 9 bases fit TRBD1. CDR1 is MNHEY and CDR2 is SVGAGI in the germline V gene. The CDR3 consists of 14 residues. V was pared by 5 bases and J by 4 bases, with 4 bases of the junction left unmatched.

The V call is TRBV6-5, the J call TRBJ2-7; D possibly corresponds to TRBD2 (7 bases). The CDR3 is made up of 15 amino acids. Germline lookup yields CDR1 MNHEY and CDR2 SVGAGI. V was trimmed by 5 bases and J by 2 bases, leaving 16 bases between them. CDR3 bases: TGTGCCAGCAGTCCCCCTAGGGGGGGCACCTACGAGCAGTACTTC. Encoded protein: CASSPPRGGTYEQYF.

The chain has TRBV6-4 and TRBJ2-7; TRBD1 aligns across 10 bases. Germline lookup yields CDR1 MRHNA and CDR2 SNTAGT. The CDR3 has 14 residues. The junction had 2 bases not matched to a gene; V was cut back by 6 bases and J by 0 bases. The CDR3: CASRRDRGSYEQYF. The CDR3 DNA reads TGTGCCAGCAGACGGGACAGGGGCTCCTACGAGCAGTACTTC.

The chain is built from TRBV6-2 or TRBV6-3 and TRBJ2-1, with 9 bases that match TRBD1. There are 16 residues in the CDR3. J gave up 6 bases and V 4 bases, and 10 bases lay outside the gene matches. Germline V gene lookup returns CDR1 MNHEY and CDR2 SVGEGT. The CDR3 DNA reads TGTGCCAGCAGTTCCTTCTGGACAGGGGTGCGCAATGAGCAGTTCTTC. It yields the protein CASSSFWTGVRNEQFF.

V gene TRBV11-3 combines with J gene TRBJ2-1, with 7 positions matching TRBD1. The germline gives CDR1 SGHNT, CDR2 YENEEA. The CDR3 runs to 15 residues. The V gene end was trimmed by 6 bases and the J gene end by 7 bases; junction bases not matched to a gene: 12. The CDR3 loop is CASSERRGPINEQFF. The DNA for the CDR3 is TGTGCCAGCAGTGAGAGAAGGGGGCCGATTAATGAGCAGTTCTTC.

Written as DNA, the CDR3 is TGTGCCAGCAGTGAGTTAATCCCCACAGATACGCAGTATTTT. It specifies CASSELIPTDTQYF. V usage is TRBV2 and J usage is TRBJ2-3; the D is unclear. CDR1 and CDR2 (germline): SNHLY, FYNNEI. The V and J ends lost 3 bases and 2 bases respectively, with 9 bases between them. There are 14 residues in the CDR3.

V gene TRBV5-4 combines with J gene TRBJ2-2; 8 bases align to TRBD2. CDR3 length equals 15 residues. The V segment lost 5 bases and the J segment 1 base; nucleotides outside the gene matches: 4. From germline, CDR1 is SGHNT and CDR2 YYREEE (reference sequence). CDR3 sequence (DNA): TGTGCCAGCAGATTTAGCGGGAAGAACACCGGGGAGCTGTTTTTT. Its translation: CASRFSGKNTGELFF.

The chain recombines TRBV5-4 with TRBJ1-1; unclear D gene. CDR1 is SGHNT and CDR2 is YYREEE in the germline V gene (reference sequence). The length of the CDR3 is 14 residues. V gave up 0 bases and J gave up 3 bases, with 9 bases separating them. CDR3: CASSLAGIDTEAFF. For the CDR3, the DNA is TGTGCCAGCAGCTTGGCGGGGATTGACACTGAAGCTTTCTTT. The full variable domain, in which reference TRBV5-4 and TRBJ1-1 provide the parts outside the CDR3, is ETGVTQSPTHLIKTRGQQVTLRCSSQSGHNTVSWYQQALGQGPQFIFQYYREEENGRGNFPPRFSGLQFPNYSSELNVNALELDDSALYLCASSLAGIDTEAFFGQGTRLTVV.

The chain combines TRBV7-2 with TRBJ2-5, with TRBD1 matching 7 bases. CDR3 length: 15 amino acids. CDR1 is SGHTA, CDR2 FQGNSA, per germline. J lost 1 base, V lost 1 base, and 3 bases had no gene match. CDR3 sequence: CASSLDRGAQETQYF. The CDR3 DNA sequence: TGTGCCAGCAGCTTAGACAGGGGCGCCCAAGAGACCCAGTACTTC.

The chain joins TRBV4-2 to TRBJ1-3; TRBD1 agrees at 7 bases. CDR1 is LGHNA, CDR2 YNFKEQ, per germline. The CDR3 extends over 16 amino acids. Trimming removed 4 bases from V and 3 bases from J; junction bases left unmatched: 9. Here the CDR3 reads CASSPGGRGIGNTIYF. In DNA, the CDR3 is TGTGCCAGCAGCCCTGGGGGCAGGGGGATTGGAAACACCATATATTTT.

The chain recombines TRBV2 with TRBJ2-3, with a possible D match to TRBD1 (5 bases). This CDR3 region has 15 residues. Deletions cut 3 bases from V and 1 base from J, with 11 bases between. CDR1 is SNHLY and CDR2 is FYNNEI in the germline V gene. The DNA of the CDR3 is TGTGCCAGCAGTGATGGGTTGGGGCGCACAGATACGCAGTATTTT. This encodes CASSDGLGRTDTQYF. The full variable domain, its missing parts supplied by reference TRBV2 and TRBJ2-3, is EPEVTQTPSHQVTQMGQEVILRCVPISNHLYFYWYRQILGQKVEFLVSFYNNEISEKSEIFDDQFSVERPDGSNFTLKIRSTKLEDSAMYFCASSDGLGRTDTQYFGPGTRLTVL.

The chain employs TRBV9 and TRBJ2-3; 11 nucleotides match TRBD2. Germline CDR1 SGDLS, CDR2 YYNGEE. This CDR3 has 18 amino acids. J was trimmed by 0 bases and V by 3 bases; bases with no gene match: 9. CDR3 in amino acids: CASSAARLAGLSTDTQYF. In DNA, the CDR3 is TGTGCCAGCAGCGCCGCCCGACTAGCGGGGCTGAGCACAGATACGCAGTATTTT.

This chain joins TRBV6-5 and TRBJ2-1, with 12 bases fitting TRBD2. V was pared by 3 bases and J by 5 bases, with 5 bases of the junction left unmatched. Germline CDR1 is MNHEY and CDR2 is SVGAGI. This CDR3 region has 16 residues. The CDR3, as DNA: TGTGCCAGCAGTTATTCGGGACTAGCGGGTAACAATGAGCAGTTCTTC. Its protein product is CASSYSGLAGNNEQFF.

The chain links TRBV9 to TRBJ2-1, with 9 bases matching TRBD1. Germline V gene data show CDR1 as SGDLS and CDR2 as YYNGEE. Trimming at V came to 6 bases and at J to 3 bases, leaving 4 bases not matched to a gene. The length of the CDR3 is 14 residues. CDR3: CASTRDRVYNEQFF. The CDR3 nucleotides read TGTGCCAGCACCAGGGACAGGGTCTACAATGAGCAGTTCTTC.

This clone was seen more than once but under ten times. The chain employs TRBV30 and TRBJ2-1; weak D call: TRBD2 (5 bases). The CDR3 totals 12 residues. Trimming removed 2 bases at V and 7 bases at J, with 9 bases between. Germline CDR1 reads GTSNPN; CDR2 reads SVGIG (reference sequence). The CDR3 nucleotides are TGTGCCTGGAGTTACGGAGGTAATGAGCAGTTCTTC. This gives the protein CAWSYGGNEQFF.

The chain links TRBV12-3 or TRBV12-4 to TRBJ1-6; D remains ambiguous. The CDR3 length is 13 residues. Trimming removed 6 bases at V and 7 bases at J, with 10 bases between. The CDR3 here is CASRRPGNSPLHF. The CDR3, as DNA: TGTGCCAGCAGGCGACCAGGAAATTCACCCCTCCACTTT.

The genes are TRBV6-2 or TRBV6-3 and TRBJ2-5; 7 bases line up with TRBD1. The CDR3 totals 14 residues. The germline CDR1 and CDR2 sequences are MNHEY and SVGEGT. Trimming cost V 6 bases and J 0 bases; bases outside gene matches: 4. The CDR3 nucleotides are TGTGCCAGCAGCCAGACAGGGAACCAAGAGACCCAGTACTTC. Translated: CASSQTGNQETQYF.

This clone was found a few times. The gene calls are TRBV28 and TRBJ2-7; 7 bases map to TRBD2. Germline lookup yields CDR1 MDHEN and CDR2 SYDVKM. The CDR3 has 16 residues. J was trimmed by 6 bases and V by 1 base; bases with no gene match: 12. CDR3 bases: TGTGCCAGCAGTTTATCTCCCCGGACTAGGCTGGGCGAGCAGTACTTC. Encoded protein: CASSLSPRTRLGEQYF.

V and J are TRBV19 and TRBJ1-2; tentative D call: TRBD1 (5 bases). The CDR3 runs to 11 residues. Trimming stripped 9 bases from V and 11 bases from J, with 16 bases between. Germline CDR1 is LNHDA and CDR2 is SQIVND (reference sequence). The CDR3 loop is CASDLQGEYTF. The CDR3 bases are TGTGCCAGCGACCTGCAGGGTGAATACACCTTC.

This clone came up once. V and J are TRBV18 and TRBJ1-2; D gene unclear. V shed 3 bases and J shed 4 bases, with 15 bases lying between them. This CDR3 region has 15 residues. Germline V gene lookup returns CDR1 KGHSH and CDR2 LQKENI. CDR3 coding DNA: TGTGCCAGCTCACCCTCAGACCAGAGCGGCTATGGCTACACCTTC. Its translation: CASSPSDQSGYGYTF.

The rearrangement links TRBV11-3 to TRBJ1-1; 8 positions agree with TRBD1. In germline, CDR1 is SGHNT, CDR2 YENEEA. The CDR3 spans 15 residues. With V trimmed by 1 base and J by 6 bases, 7 bases remained unmatched. CDR3 sequence reads: CASSLGLTGGAEAFF. The CDR3 DNA reads as TGTGCCAGCAGCTTAGGTCTTACAGGGGGGGCTGAAGCTTTCTTT. Complete variable domain (other parts from reference TRBV11-3 and TRBJ1-1): EAGVVQSPRYKIIEKKQPVAFWCNPISGHNTLYWYLQNLGQGPELLIRYENEEAVDDSQLPKDRFSAERLKGVDSTLKIQPAELGDSAVYLCASSLGLTGGAEAFFGQGTRLTVV.

The V call is TRBV7-2, the J call TRBJ1-1; 10 bases line up with TRBD1. Trimming removed 5 bases from V and 8 bases from J; junction bases left unmatched: 8. The CDR3 has 14 residues. Germline CDR1 reads SGHTA; CDR2 reads FQGNSA. CDR3 residues: CASSLGQGRTEAFF. The CDR3 region has the DNA TGTGCCAGCAGCCTGGGACAGGGGAGGACCGAAGCTTTCTTT.

This clone was observed a handful of times. The chain is built from TRBV28 and TRBJ1-5; 9 nucleotides agree with TRBD1. This CDR3 region has 16 residues. Trimming at V came to 6 bases and at J to 2 bases, leaving 8 bases not matched to a gene. Germline lookup yields CDR1 MDHEN and CDR2 SYDVKM. The CDR3 is CASRLTGGGGNQPQHF. The CDR3 coding sequence is TGTGCCAGCAGACTAACAGGGGGCGGTGGCAATCAGCCCCAGCATTTT.

The rearrangement uses TRBV7-8 and TRBJ2-6; 9 nucleotides agree with TRBD1. This CDR3 is built from 16 residues. Germline loops: CDR1 SGHVS, CDR2 FQNEAQ. Unmatched junction bases numbered 5, after V lost 6 bases and J lost 2 bases. DNA of the CDR3: TGTGCCAGCAGTCGAACAGGGGGCGCTGGGGCCAACGTCCTGACTTTC. Protein product: CASSRTGGAGANVLTF.

This clone was observed a single time. The chain combines TRBV30 with TRBJ1-6; D perhaps matches TRBD1 (6 bases). The CDR3 has 13 residues. Germline V gene lookup returns CDR1 GTSNPN and CDR2 SVGIG (reference sequence). Here the CDR3 reads CAGGDPRLSPLHF. The CDR3 DNA reads as TGTGCAGGGGGGGACCCCCGCCTTTCACCCCTCCACTTT.